The next 10 T cell receptor beta chains were all read from a single sample in a study of blood T cell repertoires in COVID-19 (dated by TCRdb to the early 2020s). Receptor libraries were prepared by the immunoSEQ multiplex PCR assay. As stored in TCRdb, this immuneACCESS dataset retains in-frame rearrangements with V and J assigned. A fraction of the clones does not appear; measured against another copy, unresolved V genes explain less than half of the discrepancy, and the remainder lacks a known reason. The sample records 150,000 or so clones, roughly 90% of which are singletons. The ten largest clones add up to less than 5% of the sample. Sequenced: PBMCs or T cells enriched from blood (not recorded which). These receptors were collected from a woman aged 35 to 49 who had been exposed to COVID-19.

This chain links TRBV4-1 with TRBJ1-4; D is perhaps TRBD1 (5 bases). CDR1 MGHRA and CDR2 YSYEKL come from the germline V gene. V was trimmed by 4 bases and J by 8 bases, leaving 17 bases between them. The CDR3 is made up of 15 amino acids. CDR3 sequence: CASSPEQFGGEKLFF. CDR3 nucleotides: TGCGCCAGCAGCCCTGAACAGTTCGGGGGGGAAAAACTGTTTTTT.

Only one count was recorded for this clone. The chain recombines TRBV19 with TRBJ1-6; 9 positions agree with TRBD1. Per the germline V gene, CDR1 is LNHDA and CDR2 is SQIVND (reference sequence). The CDR3 totals 14 residues. V shed 7 bases and J 6 bases; nucleotides not matched to a gene: 4. The CDR3 here is CASIGQGRNSPLHF. The CDR3 DNA is TGTGCCAGTATCGGACAGGGGCGTAATTCACCCCTCCACTTT.

The chain is built from TRBV5-5 and TRBJ1-2; 7 positions match TRBD1. The V gene's germline CDR1 is SGHKS and CDR2 YYEKEE (reference sequence). V lost 0 bases and J lost 5; bases outside the gene matches: 4. This CDR3 has 14 residues. CDR3 sequence: CASSLAPGQYGYTF. The DNA for the CDR3 is TGTGCCAGCAGCTTGGCACCGGGACAGTATGGCTACACCTTC.

This clone has more than one count but fewer than ten. The chain recombines TRBV10-2 with TRBJ1-2, with TRBD1 identical over 11 bases. The CDR3 length is 14 residues. The germline CDR1 and CDR2 sequences are WSHSY and SAAADI. V was pared by 5 bases and J by 6 bases, with 5 bases of the junction left unmatched. The CDR3 DNA is TGCGCCAGCAGTCTCGGACAGGGGGCGCATGGCTACACCTTC. It specifies CASSLGQGAHGYTF.

The chain carries TRBV5-5 and TRBJ1-5; 9 bases line up with TRBD1. The CDR3 contains 14 residues. With V trimmed by 3 bases and J by 5 bases, 3 bases remained unmatched. CDR1 is SGHKS and CDR2 is YYEKEE in the germline V gene (reference sequence). CDR3 nucleotide sequence: TGTGCCAGCAGCTCCCGGGACAGGGATCAGCCCCAGCATTTT. It yields the protein CASSSRDRDQPQHF.

The gene calls are TRBV27 and TRBJ2-2, with D maybe TRBD1 (5 bases). There are 17 residues in the CDR3. The V and J ends lost 2 bases and 7 bases respectively, with 20 bases between them. Germline CDR1 reads MNHEY; CDR2 reads SMNVEV (reference sequence). In DNA, the CDR3 is TGTGCCAGCAGTTTACAGGGCTCGACGGCCGAGATCGGGGAGCTGTTTTTT. It is translated as CASSLQGSTAEIGELFF.

This CDR3 is CASSPSQGARYEQYF. The CDR3 nucleotides read TGTGCCAGCTCACCAAGCCAGGGGGCGAGATACGAGCAGTACTTC. The rearrangement uses TRBV18 and TRBJ2-7, with 8 bases matching TRBD1. V dropped 2 bases and J dropped 4; count of bases not matched to a gene: 7. Germline V gene sequence: CDR1 KGHSH, CDR2 LQKENI. The CDR3 consists of 15 residues.

V is TRBV5-4 and J is TRBJ1-1; D is unresolved. Trimming cost V 7 bases and J 2 bases, with 15 bases left between them. Germline V gene sequence: CDR1 SGHNT, CDR2 YYREEE (reference sequence). The CDR3 is 14 amino acids. As DNA, the CDR3 is TGTGCCAGCGGTGTATCGGGATCCAACACTGAAGCTTTCTTT. Translated: CASGVSGSNTEAFF. The full variable domain, with the rest looked up from reference TRBV5-4 and TRBJ1-1, is ETGVTQSPTHLIKTRGQQVTLRCSSQSGHNTVSWYQQALGQGPQFIFQYYREEENGRGNFPPRFSGLQFPNYSSELNVNALELDDSALYLCASGVSGSNTEAFFGQGTRLTVV.

This clone was recorded only once. The gene calls are TRBV12-5 and TRBJ2-3; D is perhaps TRBD1 (5 bases). The CDR3 contains 14 residues. Germline CDR1 and CDR2: LGHNT and FRNRAP. Trimming took off 5 bases at V and 2 bases at J, with 11 bases between the two ends. The CDR3 reads CASGLDSSTDTQYF. CDR3 in DNA: TGTGCTAGTGGTCTCGACAGTTCCACAGATACGCAGTATTTT.

This chain uses TRBV6-2 or TRBV6-3 with TRBJ1-2; 10 bases map to TRBD1. With V trimmed by 4 bases and J by 2 bases, 4 bases remained unmatched. This CDR3 spans 15 amino acids. Per the germline V gene, CDR1 is MNHEY and CDR2 is SVGEGT. This chain's CDR3 is CASSSGTGVNYGYTF. In DNA form, the CDR3 reads TGTGCCAGCAGTTCGGGGACAGGGGTGAACTATGGCTACACCTTC.